Below are 5 T cell receptor beta chains sequenced from a single sample in a study of breast tumors, draining lymph nodes, adjacent tissues. The lymph nodes were axillary draining lymph nodes from breast cancer patients. Via MiXCR, TCRdb re-called the multiplex PCR reads, giving one row per CDR3 protein. The table shows 180,000 or so distinct CDR3 sequences, with 31% occurring only once. The sample comprised axillary lymph node tissue. The receptors here all came from a female donor with breast cancer. Some clones in this sample may be carry-over from other donors' samples.

This clonotype was detected only once. The rearrangement joins TRBV7-9 to TRBJ1-3; TRBD1 might be the D (5 bases). CDR3 length: 14 amino acids. Germline V lookup: CDR1 SEHNR, CDR2 FQNEAQ (reference sequence). Trimming left V 5 bases short and J 3 bases short, with 11 bases between. The CDR3 protein is CASSRGLGGNTIYF. DNA for the CDR3: TGTGCCAGCAGCCGGGGCCTAGGTGGAAACACCATATATTTT.

Many counts were recorded for this clonotype. This chain connects TRBV19 to TRBJ2-3; D remains unclear. Germline assignment: CDR1 LNHDA and CDR2 SQIVND (reference sequence). Trimming pared 6 bases from V and 4 bases from J, leaving 14 bases between. This CDR3 is built from 14 residues. CDR3 loop: CASSLRQVPDTQYF. The CDR3 coding sequence is TGTGCCAGTAGCCTACGACAAGTTCCAGATACGCAGTATTTT.

Ten or more counts support this clonotype. V and J are TRBV7-9 and TRBJ2-4, with D perhaps matching TRBD1 (5 bases). Germline assignment: CDR1 SEHNR and CDR2 FQNEAQ (reference sequence). With 5 bases removed from V and 4 bases from J, the gap between germline ends came to 12 bases. The CDR3 has 14 amino acids. Here the CDR3 reads CASSPVDRKNIQYF. CDR3 nucleotides: TGTGCCAGCAGCCCGGTCGACAGAAAAAACATTCAGTACTTC.

This clonotype was seen ten or more times. The V call is TRBV3-2, the J call TRBJ1-5; TRBD1, the D gene given by the table, was not confirmed from the DNA. TRBV3-2 is designated a pseudogene. The CDR3 consists of 16 residues. CDR3 DNA: TGTGCCAGCAGCCAAAAAGAGGGAAACAGGGATCAGCCCCAGCATTTT. This codes for CASSQKEGNRDQPQHF.

Here the CDR3 reads CASSVDWANTEAFF. CDR3 in DNA: TGTGCCAGCAGCGTAGATTGGGCGAACACTGAAGCTTTCTTT. This chain links TRBV9 with TRBJ1-1, with D hard to call. Trimming cost V 0 bases and J 1 base, with 7 bases left between them. The germline CDR1 and CDR2 sequences are SGDLS and YYNGEE. This CDR3 is built from 14 residues. Full variable domain (missing parts from reference TRBV9 and TRBJ1-1): DSGVTQTPKHLITATGQRVTLRCSPRSGDLSVYWYQQSLDQGLQFLIQYYNGEERAKGNILERFSAQQFPDLHSELNLSSLELGDSALYFCASSVDWANTEAFFGQGTRLTVV.